Shown below are 3 T cell receptor beta chains from a single sample sequenced in a study of blood T cells in healthy people across ages. PCR was performed a second time for about 6 to 12 cycles using a sample-barcoded 5' primer and a J-beta primer mix. TCRdb itself ran the 5' RACE reads through MiXCR, one entry per CDR3 protein. The sample carries 1.5 million to 2 million distinct CDR3 sequences, 28% recorded once. The sequenced material came from blood. The receptor set was obtained from a woman aged 30 to 39 in good health.

Only a few counts were recorded for this clonotype. The rearrangement uses TRBV20-1 and TRBJ2-1; TRBD2 matches 12 bases. CDR3 length: 15 amino acids. Germline CDR1 DFQATT, CDR2 SNEGSKA (reference sequence). The trim removed 8 bases at V and 4 bases at J, leaving 9 bases unmatched. The CDR3 DNA reads TGCAGTACTTCTAGCGGGGGGGAAACATACAATGAGCAGTTCTTC. Its protein is CSTSSGGETYNEQFF.

This clonotype was detected many times. This chain uses TRBV5-1 with TRBJ2-5, with D possibly TRBD1 on 6 matching bases. Trimming took 3 bases from V and 3 from J, leaving 12 bases between them. The CDR3 is made up of 14 amino acids. The germline V gene has CDR1 SGHRS and CDR2 YFSETQ. The CDR3 region has the DNA TGCGCCAGCAGCTACCAGGACAGCAAAGAGACCCAGTACTTC. Amino acids: CASSYQDSKETQYF.

V and J are TRBV7-2 and TRBJ2-2, with 10 nucleotides matching TRBD2. Germline CDR1 SGHTA, CDR2 FQGNSA. After removal of 0 bases from V and 7 bases from J, the junction contained 5 bases not matched to a gene. CDR3 length equals 16 residues. In DNA, the CDR3 is TGTGCCAGCAGCTTAGCCAGGACTAGCGGATACGGGGAGCTGTTTTTT. Translation gives CASSLARTSGYGELFF.